The 13 T cell receptor beta chains below were found in one sample sequenced in a study of shared T cell receptors in the human thymus. Using immunoSEQ multiplex PCR, the repertoire was profiled, and TCRdb retains in-frame clones only, with some absent. The data contain 720,000 or so clones, around 85% of them singletons. The same data also contributed to another study, on human thymus T cells.

The specimen was thymocytes. The receptor source for this set is a girl under three years old with a congenital heart defect.

The J gene is TRBJ2-2, the V gene TRBV7-3; TRBD2 matches at 7 bases. V lost 5 bases, J lost 2 bases, and 14 bases stayed unmatched. This CDR3 spans 18 amino acids. CDR1 SGHTA and CDR2 FQGTGA come from the germline V gene. Here the CDR3 DNA reads TGTGCCAGCAGCCCCCTTAGAGCGGGGAAATCCAACACCGGGGAGCTGTTTTTT. It codes for CASSPLRAGKSNTGELFF.

The gene calls are TRBV6-1 and TRBJ1-6; maybe TRBD1 (6 bases). Germline V gene lookup returns CDR1 MNHNS and CDR2 SASEGT. The V gene lost 3 bases and the J gene lost 0 bases, with 9 bases spanning the gap. This CDR3 spans 16 amino acids. The CDR3 region is CASSDLRGSYNSPLHF. CDR3 DNA sequence: TGTGCCAGCAGTGACCTCAGGGGCTCCTATAATTCACCCCTCCACTTT.

The chain combines TRBV4-3 with TRBJ2-1, with 8 positions matching TRBD2. Germline V gives CDR1 LGHNA, CDR2 YSLEER. V lost 5 bases, J lost 2 bases, and 11 bases stayed unmatched. The CDR3 consists of 17 residues. CDR3 residues: CASSSGRLANTYNEQFF. The DNA for the CDR3 is TGCGCCAGCAGCTCCGGAAGACTAGCGAATACCTACAATGAGCAGTTCTTC.

The chain has TRBV12-5 and TRBJ2-7; 10 bases match TRBD1. CDR1 and CDR2 from the germline V gene are LGHNT and FRNRAP. There are 18 residues in the CDR3. J gave up 4 bases and V 0 bases, and 12 bases lay outside the gene matches. In DNA form, the CDR3 reads TGTGCTAGTGGTTTGGTACCCCCAGGGACAGGGGTATTATACGAGCAGTACTTC. It codes for CASGLVPPGTGVLYEQYF.

The V call is TRBV18, the J call TRBJ2-1, with D perhaps TRBD2 (5 bases). The CDR3 runs 14 residues. Germline V gene lookup returns CDR1 KGHSH and CDR2 LQKENI. V dropped 1 base and J dropped 10 bases, with 14 bases sitting between them. This CDR3 reads CASSPQGVCWEQFF. DNA of the CDR3: TGTGCCAGCTCACCACAGGGAGTTTGTTGGGAGCAGTTCTTC.

This clone appeared a single time. The chain combines TRBV5-6 with TRBJ1-6; D is uncertain. V was pared by 4 bases and J by 10 bases, with 9 bases between. The CDR3 totals 12 residues. CDR1 is SGHDT and CDR2 is YYEEEE in the germline V gene. CDR3: CASSPSGSPLHF. CDR3 bases: TGTGCCAGCAGCCCATCAGGATCACCCCTCCACTTT. The complete variable domain, with remaining parts taken from reference TRBV5-6 and TRBJ1-6, reads DAGVTQSPTHLIKTRGQQVTLRCSPKSGHDTVSWYQQALGQGPQFIFQYYEEEERQRGNFPDRFSGHQFPNYSSELNVNALLLGDSALYLCASSPSGSPLHFGNGTRLTVT.

J is TRBJ2-2 and V is TRBV7-9; 7 nucleotides align to TRBD2. Germline loops: CDR1 SEHNR, CDR2 FQNEAQ (reference sequence). The CDR3 has 15 residues. V shed 4 bases and J 3 bases; nucleotides not matched to a gene: 5. CDR3 protein: CASSSRDYHTGELFF. The CDR3 DNA reads TGTGCCAGCAGCTCGAGGGACTATCACACCGGGGAGCTGTTTTTT.

The chain joins TRBV4-1 to TRBJ1-2, with 9 bases aligning to TRBD1. Germline loops: CDR1 MGHRA, CDR2 YSYEKL. The V and J ends lost 0 bases and 5 bases, in that order; junction bases with no gene match: 4. CDR3 length equals 15 residues. The CDR3 sequence: CASSQDRDRVYGYTF. Here the CDR3 DNA reads TGCGCCAGCAGCCAAGATAGGGACAGGGTGTATGGCTACACCTTC.

V is TRBV2 and J is TRBJ2-7; no definite D call. V was cut by 0 bases and J by 3 bases, with 12 bases left in between. The CDR3 extends over 15 amino acids. Germline V gene data show CDR1 as SNHLY and CDR2 as FYNNEI. CDR3 sequence (DNA): TGTGCCAGCAGTGAAGCCTCTCGCAGGAACTACGAGCAGTACTTC. Translation: CASSEASRRNYEQYF.

With regard to this clone: Compared with germline, one end of the junction differs, possibly owing to a read error. The V and J genes are TRBV5-6 and TRBJ2-5, with D possibly TRBD2 on 7 matching bases. Germline CDR1 SGHDT, CDR2 YYEEEE. The CDR3 is 15 amino acids. The CDR3 bases are TGTGCCAGCAGCCGCGGGGGCGGGCAGGGAGAGAGCCAGTACTTC. As protein: CASSRGGGQGESQYF.

This rearrangement joins TRBV7-2 to TRBJ2-7; 10 bases align to TRBD1. Germline CDR1 and CDR2: SGHTA and FQGNSA. J gave up 5 bases and V 0 bases, and 13 bases lay outside the gene matches. CDR3 length: 18 residues. CDR3 sequence reads: CASSLAVGHRDRGHEQYF. The CDR3 DNA reads as TGTGCCAGCAGCTTAGCGGTCGGCCACCGGGACAGGGGCCACGAGCAGTACTTC.

The V call is TRBV4-3, the J call TRBJ1-4; 8 bases align to TRBD1. V shed 3 bases and J 14 bases; nucleotides not matched to a gene: 14. CDR1 LGHNA and CDR2 YSLEER come from the germline V gene. CDR3 size: 15 residues. In DNA form, the CDR3 reads TGCGCCAGCAGCCACGAAAGACAGGGGAAAATCGGGCTGTTTTTT. Its protein product is CASSHERQGKIGLFF.

This chain connects TRBV7-8 to TRBJ1-2, with TRBD1 as a possible D gene (6 bases). V dropped 2 bases and J dropped 0 bases, with 13 bases sitting between them. The CDR3 consists of 16 residues. Germline-derived CDR1 and CDR2 are SGHVS and FQNEAQ. CDR3 nucleotides: TGTGCCAGCAGCTTACAAGTACAGGGAGCTAACTATGGCTACACCTTC. Its protein is CASSLQVQGANYGYTF. Full variable domain (missing parts from reference TRBV7-8 and TRBJ1-2): GAGVSQSPRYKVAKRGQDVALRCDPISGHVSLFWYQQALGQGPEFLTYFQNEAQLDKSGLPSDRFFAERPEGSVSTLKIQRTQQEDSAVYLCASSLQVQGANYGYTFGSGTRLTVV.